This TCR beta chain was observed in a study of T cells in Graves' hyperthyroidism and ophthalmopathy. Study-wide context: The blood sample was taken at first diagnosis, before treatment began. General observations from the study: With a median lead of about six months before onset, the model predicted ophthalmopathy. Most clonotypes expanded in thyroid above 0.001 were likewise present in blood.

This clonotype appeared many times. Its specificity is unknown. Authors of the study amplified TCR beta CDR3 regions from RNA transcripts. The study used the HTBI primer set for a first-round RT-PCR of the TCR CDR3. TCRdb reprocessed the multiplex PCR reads with MiXCR, giving one entry per CDR3 protein. This sample has approximately 250,000 distinct CDR3 sequences; around 26% occur once, and the top ten carry about a third. Per the germline V gene, CDR1 is SQVTM and CDR2 is ANQGSEA. The CDR3 contains 12 residues. Trimming removed 7 bases at V and 2 bases at J, with 11 bases between. The chain has TRBV29-1 and TRBJ1-1; possibly TRBD1 for D (6 bases). The clonotype was recovered from a woman aged 40 to 50 with Graves' ophthalmopathy. Sequencing was done on a sample of blood. CDR3: CSGGQLNTEAFF. The CDR3 DNA sequence: TGCAGCGGCGGACAGTTAAACACTGAAGCTTTCTTT.